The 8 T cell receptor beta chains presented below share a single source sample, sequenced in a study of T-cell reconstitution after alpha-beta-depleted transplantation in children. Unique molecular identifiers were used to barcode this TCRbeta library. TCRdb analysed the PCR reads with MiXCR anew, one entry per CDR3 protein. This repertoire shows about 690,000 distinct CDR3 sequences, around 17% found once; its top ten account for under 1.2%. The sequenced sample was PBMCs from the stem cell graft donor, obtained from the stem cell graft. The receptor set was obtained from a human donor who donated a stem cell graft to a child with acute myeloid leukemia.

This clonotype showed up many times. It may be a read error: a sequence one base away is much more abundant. CDR3: CSVQRLAGASYNEQFF. CDR3 coding DNA: TGCAGTGTCCAAAGACTAGCGGGGGCATCCTACAATGAGCAGTTCTTC. The chain joins TRBV20-1 to TRBJ2-1, with 12 bases identical to TRBD2. The CDR3 extends over 16 amino acids. V gave up 7 bases and J gave up 1 base; unmatched junction bases: 8. Germline CDR1 and CDR2: DFQATT and SNEGSKA (reference sequence).

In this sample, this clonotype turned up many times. The CDR3: CSVEGGRNTEAFF. The DNA for the CDR3 is TGCAGCGTTGAGGGTGGCAGGAACACTGAAGCTTTCTTT. The rearrangement links TRBV29-1 to TRBJ1-1, with D unresolved. The germline V gene has CDR1 SQVTM and CDR2 ANQGSEA. The CDR3 extends over 13 amino acids. V gave up 3 bases and J gave up 1 base, with 9 bases separating them.

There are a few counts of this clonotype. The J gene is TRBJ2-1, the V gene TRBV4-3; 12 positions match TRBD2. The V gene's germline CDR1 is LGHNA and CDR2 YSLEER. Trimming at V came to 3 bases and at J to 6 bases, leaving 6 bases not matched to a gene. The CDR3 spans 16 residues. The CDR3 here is CASSHFLAGGLNEQFF. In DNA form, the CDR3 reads TGCGCCAGCAGCCACTTTCTAGCGGGGGGGCTCAATGAGCAGTTCTTC.

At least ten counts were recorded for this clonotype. CDR3 loop: CSAQGGTNVLTF. CDR3 bases: TGCAGCGCCCAAGGGGGTACCAACGTCCTGACTTTC. The gene calls are TRBV20-1 and TRBJ2-6; a possible D gene is TRBD1 (6 bases). Germline lookup yields CDR1 DFQATT and CDR2 SNEGSKA (reference sequence). The CDR3 spans 12 residues.

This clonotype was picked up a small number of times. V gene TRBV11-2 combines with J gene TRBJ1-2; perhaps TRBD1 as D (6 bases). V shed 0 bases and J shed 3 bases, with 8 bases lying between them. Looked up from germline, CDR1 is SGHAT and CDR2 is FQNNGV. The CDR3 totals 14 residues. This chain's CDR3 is CASSLEWTDYGYTF. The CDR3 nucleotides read TGTGCCAGCAGCTTAGAGTGGACAGACTATGGCTACACCTTC.

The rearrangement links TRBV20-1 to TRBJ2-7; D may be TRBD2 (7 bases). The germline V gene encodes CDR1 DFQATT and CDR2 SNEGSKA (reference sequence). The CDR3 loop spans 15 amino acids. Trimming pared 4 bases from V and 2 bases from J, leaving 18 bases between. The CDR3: CSAKRPGGYPYEQYF. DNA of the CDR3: TGCAGTGCTAAGCGACCGGGGGGCTACCCCTACGAGCAGTACTTC.

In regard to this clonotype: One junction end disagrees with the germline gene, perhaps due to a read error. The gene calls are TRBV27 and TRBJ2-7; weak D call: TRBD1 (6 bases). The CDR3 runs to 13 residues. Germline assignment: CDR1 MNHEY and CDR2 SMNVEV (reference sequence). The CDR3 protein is CASTPRGSNEQYF. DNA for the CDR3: TGTGCCAGTACTCCCAGGGGCTCCAACGAGCAGTACTTC.

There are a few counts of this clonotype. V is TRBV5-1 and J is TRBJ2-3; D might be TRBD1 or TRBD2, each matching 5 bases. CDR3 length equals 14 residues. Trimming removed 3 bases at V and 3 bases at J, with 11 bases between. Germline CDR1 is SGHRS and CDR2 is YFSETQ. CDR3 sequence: CASSWGTQTDTQYF. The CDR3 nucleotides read TGCGCCAGCAGCTGGGGGACCCAGACAGATACGCAGTATTTT.